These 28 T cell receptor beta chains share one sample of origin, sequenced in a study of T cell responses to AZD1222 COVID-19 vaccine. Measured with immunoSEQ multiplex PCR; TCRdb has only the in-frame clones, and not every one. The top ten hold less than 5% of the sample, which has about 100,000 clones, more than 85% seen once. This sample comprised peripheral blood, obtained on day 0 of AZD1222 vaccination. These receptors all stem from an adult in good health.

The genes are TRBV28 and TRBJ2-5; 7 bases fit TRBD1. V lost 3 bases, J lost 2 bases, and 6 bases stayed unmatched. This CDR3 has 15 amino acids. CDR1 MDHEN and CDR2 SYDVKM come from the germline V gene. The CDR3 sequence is CASSLRTGDQETQYF. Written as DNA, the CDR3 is TGTGCCAGCAGTTTGCGGACAGGAGATCAAGAGACCCAGTACTTC. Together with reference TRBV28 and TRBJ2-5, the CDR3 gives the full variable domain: DVKVTQSSRYLVKRTGEKVFLECVQDMDHENMFWYRQDPGLGLRLIYFSYDVKMKEKGDIPEGYSVSREKKERFSLILESASTNQTSMYLCASSLRTGDQETQYFGPGTRLLVL.

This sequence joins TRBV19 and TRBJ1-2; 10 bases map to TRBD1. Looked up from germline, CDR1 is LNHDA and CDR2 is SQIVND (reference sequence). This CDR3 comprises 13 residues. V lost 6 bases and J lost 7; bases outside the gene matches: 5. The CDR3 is CASRQRTGGGYTF. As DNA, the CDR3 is TGTGCCAGTAGACAGAGGACAGGGGGTGGCTACACCTTC.

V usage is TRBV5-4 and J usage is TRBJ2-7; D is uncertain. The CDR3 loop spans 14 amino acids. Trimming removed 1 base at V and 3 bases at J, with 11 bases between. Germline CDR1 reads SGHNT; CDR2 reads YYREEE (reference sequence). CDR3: CASSLSGRGYEQYF. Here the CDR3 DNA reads TGTGCCAGCAGCTTGAGTGGCAGAGGCTACGAGCAGTACTTC.

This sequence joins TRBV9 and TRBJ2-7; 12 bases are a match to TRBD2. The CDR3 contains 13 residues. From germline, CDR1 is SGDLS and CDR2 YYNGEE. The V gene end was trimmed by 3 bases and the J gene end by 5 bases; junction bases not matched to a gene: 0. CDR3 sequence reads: CASSASGRDEQYF. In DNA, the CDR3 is TGTGCCAGCAGCGCTAGCGGGAGGGACGAGCAGTACTTC.

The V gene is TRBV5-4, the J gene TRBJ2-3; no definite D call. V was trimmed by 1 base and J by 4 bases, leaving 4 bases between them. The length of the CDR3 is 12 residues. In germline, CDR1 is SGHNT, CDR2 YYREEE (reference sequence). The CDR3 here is CASSLHSDTQYF. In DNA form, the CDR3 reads TGTGCCAGCAGCTTGCATTCAGATACGCAGTATTTT.

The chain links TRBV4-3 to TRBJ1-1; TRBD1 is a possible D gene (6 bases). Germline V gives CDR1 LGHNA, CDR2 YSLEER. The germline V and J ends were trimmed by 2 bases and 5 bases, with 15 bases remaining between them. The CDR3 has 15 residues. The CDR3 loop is CASSQTQTGWTEAFF. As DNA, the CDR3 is TGCGCCAGCAGCCAAACCCAAACAGGGTGGACTGAAGCTTTCTTT.

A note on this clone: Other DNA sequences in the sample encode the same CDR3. CDR3 DNA sequence: TGCGCCAGCAGCCTCACTAGCGGCTCCTACAATGAGCAGTTCTTC. Protein sequence: CASSLTSGSYNEQFF. The chain links TRBV5-1 to TRBJ2-1, with TRBD2 matching over 8 bases. J gave up 0 bases and V 4 bases, and 3 bases lay outside the gene matches. This CDR3 is 15 amino acids long. CDR1 and CDR2 (germline): SGHRS, YFSETQ.

CDR3 in amino acids: CASSLANYSPLHF. The CDR3 region has the DNA TGCGCCAGCAGCTTAGCAAATTATTCACCCCTCCACTTT. The chain carries TRBV5-1 and TRBJ1-6; D unclear. This CDR3 spans 13 amino acids. Germline lookup yields CDR1 SGHRS and CDR2 YFSETQ. The germline V and J ends were trimmed by 2 bases and 8 bases, with 8 bases remaining between them.

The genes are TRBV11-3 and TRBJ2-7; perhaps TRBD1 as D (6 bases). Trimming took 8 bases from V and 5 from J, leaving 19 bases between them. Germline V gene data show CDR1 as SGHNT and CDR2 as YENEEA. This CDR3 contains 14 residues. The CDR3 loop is CASLSGQGSHEQYF. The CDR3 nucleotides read TGTGCCAGCCTTTCGGGGCAGGGGAGCCACGAGCAGTACTTC.

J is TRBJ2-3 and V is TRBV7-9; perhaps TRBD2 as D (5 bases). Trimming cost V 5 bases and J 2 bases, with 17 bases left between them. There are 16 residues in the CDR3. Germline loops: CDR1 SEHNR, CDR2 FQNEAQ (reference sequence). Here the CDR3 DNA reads TGTGCCAGCAGCGAGAGGACGGGGAGAACCACAGATACGCAGTATTTT. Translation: CASSERTGRTTDTQYF.

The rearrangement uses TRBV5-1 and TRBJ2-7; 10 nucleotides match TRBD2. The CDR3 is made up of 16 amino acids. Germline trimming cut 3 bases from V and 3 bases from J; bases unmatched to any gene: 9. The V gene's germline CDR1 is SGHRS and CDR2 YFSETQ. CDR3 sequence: CASSSIAGGLFYEQYF. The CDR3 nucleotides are TGCGCCAGCAGCTCCATAGCGGGAGGACTTTTCTACGAGCAGTACTTC.

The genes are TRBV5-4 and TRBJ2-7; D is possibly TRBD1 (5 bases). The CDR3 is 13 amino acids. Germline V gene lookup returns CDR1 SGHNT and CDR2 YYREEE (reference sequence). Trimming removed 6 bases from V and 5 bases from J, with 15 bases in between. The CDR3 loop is CASTLQGTHEQYF. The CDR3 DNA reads TGTGCCAGCACCCTGCAGGGTACCCACGAGCAGTACTTC.

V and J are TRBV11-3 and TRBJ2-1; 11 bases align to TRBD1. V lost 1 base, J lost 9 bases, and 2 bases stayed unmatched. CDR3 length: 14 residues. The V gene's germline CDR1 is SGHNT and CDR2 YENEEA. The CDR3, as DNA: TGTGCCAGCAGCTTAGGGACAGGGGGCGGTGAGCAGTTCTTC. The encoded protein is CASSLGTGGGEQFF. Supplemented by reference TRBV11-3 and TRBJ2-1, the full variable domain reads EAGVVQSPRYKIIEKKQPVAFWCNPISGHNTLYWYLQNLGQGPELLIRYENEEAVDDSQLPKDRFSAERLKGVDSTLKIQPAELGDSAVYLCASSLGTGGGEQFFGPGTRLTVL.

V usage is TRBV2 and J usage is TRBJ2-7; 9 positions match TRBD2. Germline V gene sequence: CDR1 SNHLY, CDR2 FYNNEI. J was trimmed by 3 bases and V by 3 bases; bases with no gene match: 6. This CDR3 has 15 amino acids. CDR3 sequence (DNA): TGTGCCAGCAGTGATTCGCTAGCGGGGATCTACGAGCAGTACTTC. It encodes CASSDSLAGIYEQYF.

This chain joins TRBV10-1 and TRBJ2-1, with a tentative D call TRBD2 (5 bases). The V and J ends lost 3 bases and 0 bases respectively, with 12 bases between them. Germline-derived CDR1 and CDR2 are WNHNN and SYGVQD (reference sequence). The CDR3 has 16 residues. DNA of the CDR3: TGCGCCAGCAGTGAATCCCCGGGGAGCTCCTACAATGAGCAGTTCTTC. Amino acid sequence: CASSESPGSSYNEQFF.

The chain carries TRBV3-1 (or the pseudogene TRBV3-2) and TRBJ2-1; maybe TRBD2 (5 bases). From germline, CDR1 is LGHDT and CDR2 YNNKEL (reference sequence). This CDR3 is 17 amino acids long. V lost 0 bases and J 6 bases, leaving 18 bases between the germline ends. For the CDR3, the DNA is TGTGCCAGCAGCCAAGACCCCTACCCTCAAGAGGGCAATGAGCAGTTCTTC. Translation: CASSQDPYPQEGNEQFF.

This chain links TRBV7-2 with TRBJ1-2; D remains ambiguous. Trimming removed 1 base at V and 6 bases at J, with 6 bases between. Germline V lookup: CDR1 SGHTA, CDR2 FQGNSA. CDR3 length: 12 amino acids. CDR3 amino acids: CASSLVIDGYTF. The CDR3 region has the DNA TGTGCCAGCAGCTTAGTAATCGATGGCTACACCTTC.

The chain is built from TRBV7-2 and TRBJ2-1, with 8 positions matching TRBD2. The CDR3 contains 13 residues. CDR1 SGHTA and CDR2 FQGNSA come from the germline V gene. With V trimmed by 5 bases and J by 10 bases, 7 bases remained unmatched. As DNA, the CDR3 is TGTGCCAGCAGCCAGACTAGCGCGGGGGAGCAGTTCTTC. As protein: CASSQTSAGEQFF.

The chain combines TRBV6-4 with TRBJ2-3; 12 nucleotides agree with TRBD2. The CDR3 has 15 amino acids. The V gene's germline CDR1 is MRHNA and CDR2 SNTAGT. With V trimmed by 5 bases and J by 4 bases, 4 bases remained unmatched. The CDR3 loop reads CASSPTSGSSDTQYF. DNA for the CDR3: TGTGCCAGCAGTCCGACTAGCGGGAGTTCAGATACGCAGTATTTT.

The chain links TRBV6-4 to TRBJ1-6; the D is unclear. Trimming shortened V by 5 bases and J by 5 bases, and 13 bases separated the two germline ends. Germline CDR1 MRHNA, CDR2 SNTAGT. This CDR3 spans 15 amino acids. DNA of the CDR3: TGTGCCAGCAGTATGCTGTGGCAGAATAATTCACCCCTCCACTTT. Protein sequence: CASSMLWQNNSPLHF.

CDR3 amino acids: CASSQDLFEGPNYGYTF. DNA for the CDR3: TGCGCCAGCAGCCAAGATCTCTTTGAGGGCCCTAACTATGGCTACACCTTC. The chain combines TRBV4-3 with TRBJ1-2; D is undetermined. The length of the CDR3 is 17 residues. From germline, CDR1 is LGHNA and CDR2 YSLEER. V shed 0 bases and J shed 0 bases, with 14 bases lying between them.

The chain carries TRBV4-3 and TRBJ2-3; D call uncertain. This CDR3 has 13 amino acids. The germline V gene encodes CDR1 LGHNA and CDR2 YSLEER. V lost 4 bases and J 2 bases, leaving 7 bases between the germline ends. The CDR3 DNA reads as TGCGCCAGCAGCCCTACAATCACAGATACGCAGTATTTT. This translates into CASSPTITDTQYF.

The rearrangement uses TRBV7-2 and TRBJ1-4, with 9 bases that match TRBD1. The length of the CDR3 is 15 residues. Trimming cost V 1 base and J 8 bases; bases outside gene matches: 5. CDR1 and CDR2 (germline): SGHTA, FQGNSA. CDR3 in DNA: TGTGCCAGCAGCTTAGGACAGGGGGGTCGGGAAAAACTGTTTTTT. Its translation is CASSLGQGGREKLFF.

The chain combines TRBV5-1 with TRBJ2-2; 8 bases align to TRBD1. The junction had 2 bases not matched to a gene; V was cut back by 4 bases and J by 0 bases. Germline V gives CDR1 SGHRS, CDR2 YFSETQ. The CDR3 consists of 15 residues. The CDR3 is CASSKGQANTGELFF. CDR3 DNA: TGCGCCAGCAGCAAGGGACAGGCGAACACCGGGGAGCTGTTTTTT.

CDR3 amino acids: CASSYSGLRQKNSPLHF. The DNA of the CDR3 is TGTGCCAGCAGTTACTCAGGGCTCCGACAGAAAAATTCACCCCTCCACTTT. The genes are TRBV6-2 or TRBV6-3 and TRBJ1-6, with a possible D match to TRBD1 (5 bases). This CDR3 has 17 residues. V lost 0 bases and J lost 7, with 16 bases in between. The germline gives CDR1 MNHEY, CDR2 SVGEGT.

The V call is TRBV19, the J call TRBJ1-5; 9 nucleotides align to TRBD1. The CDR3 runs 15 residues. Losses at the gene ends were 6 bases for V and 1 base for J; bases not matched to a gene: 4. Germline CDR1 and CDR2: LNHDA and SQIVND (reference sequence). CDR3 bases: TGTGCCAGTAGGCAACAGGGGGCAAGCAATCAGCCCCAGCATTTT. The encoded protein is CASRQQGASNQPQHF.

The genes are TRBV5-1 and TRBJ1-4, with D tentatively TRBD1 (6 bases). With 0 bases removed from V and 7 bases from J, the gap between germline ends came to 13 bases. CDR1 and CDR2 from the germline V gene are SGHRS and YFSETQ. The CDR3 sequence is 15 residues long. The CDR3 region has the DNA TGCGCCAGCAGCTTGGAGACGGGGGCGGGTGAAAAACTGTTTTTT. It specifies CASSLETGAGEKLFF. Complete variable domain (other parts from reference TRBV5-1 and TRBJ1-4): KAGVTQTPRYLIKTRGQQVTLSCSPISGHRSVSWYQQTPGQGLQFLFEYFSETQRNKGNFPGRFSGRQFSNSRSEMNVSTLELGDSALYLCASSLETGAGEKLFFGSGTQLSVL.

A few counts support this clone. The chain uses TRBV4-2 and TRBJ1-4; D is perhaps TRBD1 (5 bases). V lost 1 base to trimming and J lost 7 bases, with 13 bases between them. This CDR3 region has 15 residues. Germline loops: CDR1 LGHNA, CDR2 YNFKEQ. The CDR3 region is CASSQGIMGLEKLFF. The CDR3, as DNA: TGTGCCAGCAGCCAAGGAATCATGGGACTTGAAAAACTGTTTTTT.